The 19 T cell receptor beta chains in this list originate from one sample, sequenced in a study of blood T cell repertoires in COVID-19. Sequencing was performed with immunoSEQ multiplex PCR; in TCRdb, only in-frame clones are kept and a portion is missing. The sample holds roughly 260,000 clones, around nine tenths seen once. The specimen sequenced was PBMCs or T cells enriched from blood (not recorded which). These receptors all stem from a woman aged 18-29 years who had recovered from COVID-19.

This clone has a single count. This chain uses TRBV5-1 with TRBJ2-5, with D perhaps TRBD2 (6 bases). CDR1 is SGHRS and CDR2 is YFSETQ in the germline V gene. This CDR3 contains 16 residues. The V end lost 3 bases, the J end lost 5 bases, and 20 bases lay between the germline ends. The CDR3 is CASSSTIAGSKETQYF. The DNA for the CDR3 is TGCGCCAGCAGCTCCACAATTGCGGGGTCTAAGGAGACCCAGTACTTC.

The genes are TRBV11-3 and TRBJ1-3, with D maybe TRBD1 (5 bases). The V end was cut by 5 bases, the J end by 0 bases, with 17 bases between. This CDR3 contains 17 residues. Germline values: CDR1 SGHNT, CDR2 YENEEA. Here the CDR3 reads CASSPSPDRGSGNTIYF. For the CDR3, the DNA is TGTGCCAGCAGCCCGTCACCTGACAGAGGCTCTGGAAACACCATATATTTT.

The chain employs TRBV10-3 and TRBJ2-5; 11 bases agree with TRBD1. The CDR3 runs to 14 residues. Losses at the gene ends were 3 bases for V and 5 bases for J; bases not matched to a gene: 2. The germline gives CDR1 ENHRY, CDR2 SYGVKD. The CDR3 here is CAISEGTGGETQYF. The DNA of the CDR3 is TGTGCCATCAGTGAAGGGACAGGGGGGGAGACCCAGTACTTC.

The chain combines TRBV7-3 with TRBJ2-5; D is ambiguous. The V end lost 2 bases, the J end lost 0 bases, and 7 bases lay between the germline ends. Germline CDR1 is SGHTA and CDR2 is FQGTGA. The CDR3 totals 14 residues. CDR3 coding DNA: TGTGCCAGCAGCTTAGGAGCGTACCAAGAGACCCAGTACTTC. Translated, it gives CASSLGAYQETQYF.

The V and J genes are TRBV10-3 and TRBJ1-2; 7 bases are shared with TRBD1. Trimming removed 6 bases from V and 6 bases from J; junction bases left unmatched: 10. The length of the CDR3 is 14 residues. Germline V lookup: CDR1 ENHRY, CDR2 SYGVKD. CDR3 sequence (DNA): TGTGCCATCAGGGGAACTGGGCAGGGGGATGGCTACACCTTC. Protein product: CAIRGTGQGDGYTF.

The chain links TRBV19 to TRBJ1-2, with 10 bases that match TRBD1. J gave up 4 bases and V 6 bases, and 11 bases lay outside the gene matches. The V gene's germline CDR1 is LNHDA and CDR2 SQIVND (reference sequence). There are 16 residues in the CDR3. This CDR3 is CASRPPRTGGSYGYTF. CDR3 nucleotides: TGTGCCAGTAGACCCCCCCGGACAGGGGGAAGCTATGGCTACACCTTC.

The V call is TRBV5-6, the J call TRBJ1-4, with D unclear. Trimming removed 3 bases from V and 5 bases from J, with 14 bases in between. The length of the CDR3 is 15 residues. From germline, CDR1 is SGHDT and CDR2 YYEEEE. The CDR3 is CASSSAPTKNEKLFF. The CDR3 DNA reads TGTGCCAGCAGCTCGGCGCCCACTAAGAATGAAAAACTGTTTTTT.

V and J are TRBV7-9 and TRBJ1-5, with 7 nucleotides matching TRBD1. The CDR3 sequence is 13 residues long. Germline CDR1 and CDR2: SEHNR and FQNEAQ (reference sequence). The J segment lost 4 bases and the V segment lost 6 bases, leaving 3 bases of the junction unmatched. CDR3: CASSQTGNQPQHF. CDR3 sequence (DNA): TGTGCCAGCAGTCAGACAGGGAATCAGCCCCAGCATTTT.

Worth noting for this clone: Additional DNA sequences in this sample encode the identical CDR3. This chain joins TRBV27 and TRBJ2-1; D is perhaps TRBD2 (6 bases). Per the germline V gene, CDR1 is MNHEY and CDR2 is SMNVEV (reference sequence). The CDR3 length is 13 residues. Trimming left V 2 bases short and J 4 bases short, with 6 bases between. The DNA for the CDR3 is TGTGCCAGCAGTTTAGCGGGGTACAATGAGCAGTTCTTC. Encoded protein: CASSLAGYNEQFF.

This chain uses TRBV19 with TRBJ2-6; the D gene is possibly TRBD2 (5 bases). The germline V gene encodes CDR1 LNHDA and CDR2 SQIVND (reference sequence). This CDR3 spans 13 amino acids. Trimming left V 10 bases short and J 4 bases short, with 11 bases between. CDR3 residues: CATGITGANVLTF. CDR3 in DNA: TGTGCCACGGGGATTACGGGGGCCAACGTCCTGACTTTC.

The chain uses TRBV27 and TRBJ2-7; 7 bases fit TRBD1. Germline trimming cut 5 bases from V and 2 bases from J; bases unmatched to any gene: 12. CDR1 is MNHEY, CDR2 SMNVEV, per germline (reference sequence). The CDR3 covers 16 residues. DNA for the CDR3: TGTGCCAGCAGTCCAGATAAACAGGGGATCGCCTACGAGCAGTACTTC. Residues: CASSPDKQGIAYEQYF.

The chain carries TRBV5-6 and TRBJ2-5, with 11 bases identical to TRBD2. The CDR3 is made up of 15 amino acids. Germline lookup yields CDR1 SGHDT and CDR2 YYEEEE. The V and J ends lost 2 bases and 4 bases, in that order; junction bases with no gene match: 4. The CDR3 loop is CASSFVLAGGETQYF. CDR3 coding DNA: TGTGCCAGCAGCTTTGTGCTAGCGGGAGGAGAGACCCAGTACTTC.

This clone appeared a single time. The chain is built from TRBV3-1 (or the pseudogene TRBV3-2) and TRBJ2-2; D is unclear. The germline gives CDR1 LGHDT, CDR2 YNNKEL (reference sequence). This CDR3 spans 12 amino acids. V was shortened by 4 bases and J by 4 bases, with 4 bases between the two germline ends. CDR3 amino acids: CASSRLTGELFF. The CDR3, as DNA: TGTGCCAGCAGCCGACTCACCGGGGAGCTGTTTTTT.

The V gene is TRBV24-1, the J gene TRBJ1-6; D is perhaps TRBD1 (6 bases). V shed 4 bases and J shed 10 bases, with 10 bases lying between them. Per the germline V gene, CDR1 is KGHDR and CDR2 is SFDVKD. The CDR3 runs 13 residues. CDR3 sequence (DNA): TGTGCCACCAGTGACAGCGGGACATCACCCCTCCACTTT. It is translated as CATSDSGTSPLHF.

The gene calls are TRBV7-6 and TRBJ2-1; D is possibly TRBD1 (5 bases). Germline V gives CDR1 SGHVS, CDR2 FNYEAQ. The CDR3 has 16 residues. The V end lost 1 base, the J end lost 5 bases, and 15 bases lay between the germline ends. Here the CDR3 DNA reads TGTGCCAGCAGCTTAGGGGCGGTATGGGGCAACAATGAGCAGTTCTTC. Protein sequence: CASSLGAVWGNNEQFF.

This chain links TRBV29-1 with TRBJ2-1; 9 bases are a match to TRBD2. V was pared by 4 bases and J by 9 bases, with 10 bases of the junction left unmatched. Germline CDR1 and CDR2: SQVTM and ANQGSEA. CDR3 length equals 14 residues. Here the CDR3 DNA reads TGCAGCGTTGGGTCTAGCGGGAACGGCCGTGAGCAGTTCTTC. This gives the protein CSVGSSGNGREQFF.

The V call is TRBV7-9, the J call TRBJ1-2; 8 nucleotides agree with TRBD1. Germline V lookup: CDR1 SEHNR, CDR2 FQNEAQ (reference sequence). The CDR3 is made up of 12 amino acids. V trimming: 7 bases; J trimming: 7 bases; junction bases outside the gene matches: 5. CDR3 sequence (DNA): TGTGCCAGCACCCCAGGGGGCGGTGGCTACACCTTC. It translates to CASTPGGGGYTF.

J is TRBJ1-1 and V is TRBV7-8; D not certain. Trimming stripped 4 bases from V and 2 bases from J, with 14 bases between. Germline V gene lookup returns CDR1 SGHVS and CDR2 FQNEAQ. The CDR3 runs to 15 residues. Here the CDR3 reads CASSSPGYLNTEAFF. The CDR3, as DNA: TGTGCCAGCAGCTCCCCGGGTTATCTAAACACTGAAGCTTTCTTT. The full variable domain, its missing parts supplied by reference TRBV7-8 and TRBJ1-1, is GAGVSQSPRYKVAKRGQDVALRCDPISGHVSLFWYQQALGQGPEFLTYFQNEAQLDKSGLPSDRFFAERPEGSVSTLKIQRTQQEDSAVYLCASSSPGYLNTEAFFGQGTRLTVV.

The chain carries TRBV18 and TRBJ2-7; 7 nucleotides align to TRBD2. From germline, CDR1 is KGHSH and CDR2 LQKENI. CDR3 length: 15 amino acids. V lost 2 bases to trimming and J lost 3 bases; unmatched junction nucleotides: 7. CDR3 loop: CASSPGAGVLYEQYF. CDR3 nucleotide sequence: TGTGCCAGCTCACCAGGGGCGGGAGTACTCTACGAGCAGTACTTC.